This is a list of T cell receptor beta chains from one sample in a study of cytomegalovirus exposure and HLA in healthy donors. TCRdb keeps only in-frame clones here, not all; method: immunoSEQ multiplex PCR. This listing includes approximately 180,000 clones. Sequencing used PBMCs. All receptors derive from a man in his thirties or forties in good health and CMV-seronegative. Each CDR3 is given with its conserved first and last residue. The order of the fields is D gene, J gene, V gene, CDR3 protein, CDR3 DNA. The D gene is left open where the match is weak.

D: NA; J: TRBJ1-3; V: TRBV15; CDR3: CATSGTGMALPTSGNTIYF; DNA: TGTGCCACCAGCGGAACAGGGATGGCCCTACCAACCTCTGGAAACACCATATATTTT
D: NA; J: TRBJ1-1; V: TRBV27; CDR3: CASSSHRDTEAFF; DNA: TGTGCCAGCAGTTCTCACAGGGACACTGAAGCTTTCTTT
D: NA; J: TRBJ1-2; V: TRBV7-2; CDR3: CASSLAFRGNNYGYTF; DNA: TGTGCCAGCAGCTTAGCGTTTAGGGGGAACAACTATGGCTACACCTTC
D: NA; J: TRBJ1-5; V: TRBV5-1; CDR3: CASSLGPNNQPQHF; DNA: TGCGCCAGCAGCTTGGGGCCGAACAATCAGCCCCAGCATTTT
D: TRBD1; J: TRBJ2-5; V: TRBV28; CDR3: CASSSVTGGQETQYF; DNA: TGTGCCAGCAGTTCGGTGACAGGGGGCCAGGAGACCCAGTACTTC
D: NA; J: TRBJ2-2; V: TRBV9; CDR3: CASSVRRYDTGELFF; DNA: TGTGCCAGCAGCGTACGCAGGTACGACACCGGGGAGCTGTTTTTT
D: TRBD2; J: TRBJ2-3; V: TRBV6-1; CDR3: CASSHGGGSADTQYF; DNA: TGTGCCAGCAGTCATGGGGGGGGGTCGGCAGATACGCAGTATTTT
D: NA; J: TRBJ2-7; V: TRBV6-1; CDR3: CASSEGGDLGQYF; DNA: TGTGCCAGCAGTGAAGGGGGCGATCTAGGGCAGTACTTC
D: TRBD1; J: TRBJ2-1; V: TRBV13; CDR3: CASSFSSGTGGRSYNEQFF; DNA: TGTGCCAGCAGCTTCTCGTCCGGGACAGGGGGCAGGTCCTACAATGAGCAGTTCTTC
D: NA; J: TRBJ2-7; V: TRBV19; CDR3: CASSITRQGGEQYF; DNA: TGTGCCAGTAGTATCACTCGACAGGGAGGCGAGCAGTACTTC
D: NA; J: TRBJ2-5; V: TRBV30; CDR3: CAWSVLADFQETQYF; DNA: TGTGCCTGGAGTGTACTCGCGGACTTCCAAGAGACCCAGTACTTC
D: TRBD1; J: TRBJ1-2; V: TRBV7-2; CDR3: CASSYTGGVNYGYTF; DNA: TGTGCCAGCAGCTATACAGGGGGGGTCAACTATGGCTACACCTTC
D: NA; J: TRBJ2-2; V: TRBV11-1; CDR3: CASSLAGVWTGELFF; DNA: TGTGCCAGCAGCCTAGCAGGGGTATGGACCGGGGAGCTGTTTTTT
D: NA; J: TRBJ1-3; V: TRBV19; CDR3: CASSPWADRFSGNTIYF; DNA: TGTGCCAGTAGCCCCTGGGCGGACAGATTCTCTGGAAACACCATATATTTT
D: NA; J: TRBJ2-5; V: TRBV7-2; CDR3: CASSLGTSQETQYF; DNA: TGTGCCAGCAGCTTAGGGACTTCACAAGAGACCCAGTACTTC
D: NA; J: TRBJ1-1; V: TRBV30; CDR3: CAWSPRESAFF; DNA: TGTGCCTGGAGTCCACGGGAATCAGCTTTCTTT
D: TRBD1; J: TRBJ2-3; V: TRBV28; CDR3: CASSLFTGERDTQYF; DNA: TGTGCCAGCAGTTTATTTACAGGGGAACGAGATACGCAGTATTTT
D: TRBD2; J: TRBJ2-5; V: TRBV13; CDR3: CASSPTSGETQYF; DNA: TGTGCCAGCAGTCCCACTAGCGGAGAGACCCAGTACTTC
D: NA; J: TRBJ2-5; V: TRBV28; CDR3: CASARPGQETQYF; DNA: TGTGCCAGCGCTCGTCCAGGCCAAGAGACCCAGTACTTC
D: NA; J: TRBJ2-2; V: TRBV19; CDR3: CASSIGPGAGELFF; DNA: TGTGCCAGTAGTATCGGACCGGGGGCCGGGGAGCTGTTTTTT
D: TRBD1; J: TRBJ1-1; V: TRBV30; CDR3: CAWRNEGRGLSSEAFF; DNA: TGTGCCTGGAGGAACGAGGGCAGGGGGCTAAGCTCTGAAGCTTTCTTT
D: NA; J: TRBJ1-1; V: TRBV2; CDR3: CASSKRDILKGAEAFF; DNA: TGTGCCAGCAGTAAACGGGACATCCTAAAGGGGGCTGAAGCTTTCTTT
D: TRBD1; J: TRBJ2-1; V: TRBV27; CDR3: CASNRPGTGVHNEQFF; DNA: TGTGCCAGCAACCGCCCCGGGACAGGGGTACACAATGAGCAGTTCTTC
D: TRBD1; J: TRBJ1-1; V: TRBV11-3; CDR3: CASSLGPGGSEAFF; DNA: TGTGCCAGCAGCTTAGGGCCAGGGGGCTCTGAAGCTTTCTTT
D: NA; J: TRBJ2-3; V: TRBV6-5; CDR3: CASRRRQLVTDTQYF; DNA: TGTGCCAGCAGGCGAAGACAACTAGTCACAGATACGCAGTATTTT
D: TRBD1; J: TRBJ2-2; V: TRBV10-1; CDR3: CASRDGTGGTGELFF; DNA: TGCGCCAGCAGAGACGGGACAGGGGGCACCGGGGAGCTGTTTTTT
D: NA; J: TRBJ2-1; V: TRBV30; CDR3: CAVNADSYNEQFF; DNA: TGTGCCGTAAACGCGGACTCCTACAATGAGCAGTTCTTC
D: NA; J: TRBJ2-4; V: TRBV6-5; CDR3: CASSREAKNIQYF; DNA: TGTGCCAGCAGCAGGGAAGCCAAAAACATTCAGTACTTC
D: TRBD1; J: TRBJ2-7; V: TRBV6-5; CDR3: CACSLSGQGVEQYF; DNA: TGTGCCTGCAGTTTGTCGGGACAGGGGGTTGAGCAGTACTTC
D: NA; J: TRBJ1-4; V: TRBV29-1; CDR3: CSVQIQINEKLFF; DNA: TGCAGCGTGCAAATTCAGATTAATGAAAAACTGTTTTTT
D: NA; J: TRBJ2-6; V: TRBV5-6; CDR3: CASSLLVGPRATGANVLTF; DNA: TGTGCCAGCAGCTTACTTGTCGGACCCAGGGCGACTGGGGCCAACGTCCTGACTTTC
D: NA; J: TRBJ1-2; V: TRBV19; CDR3: CASSIGGDNYGYTF; DNA: TGTGCCAGTAGTATCGGGGGGGATAACTATGGCTACACCTTC
D: TRBD2; J: TRBJ2-7; V: TRBV19; CDR3: CASSSGTSPYEQYF; DNA: TGTGCCAGTAGTTCCGGGACTAGCCCCTACGAGCAGTACTTC